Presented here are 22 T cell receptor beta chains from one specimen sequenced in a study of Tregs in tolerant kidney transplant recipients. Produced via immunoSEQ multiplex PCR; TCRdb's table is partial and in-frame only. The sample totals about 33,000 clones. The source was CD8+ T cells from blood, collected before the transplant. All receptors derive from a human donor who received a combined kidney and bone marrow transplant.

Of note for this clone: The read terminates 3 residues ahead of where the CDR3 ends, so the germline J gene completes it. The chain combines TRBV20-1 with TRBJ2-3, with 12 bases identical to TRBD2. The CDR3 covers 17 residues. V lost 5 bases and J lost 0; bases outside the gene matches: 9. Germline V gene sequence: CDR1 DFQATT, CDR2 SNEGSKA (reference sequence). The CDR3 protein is CSARTSGRLTSTDTQYF. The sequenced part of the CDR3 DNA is TGCAGTGCTCGAACTAGCGGGAGGCTTACTAGCACAGATACG.

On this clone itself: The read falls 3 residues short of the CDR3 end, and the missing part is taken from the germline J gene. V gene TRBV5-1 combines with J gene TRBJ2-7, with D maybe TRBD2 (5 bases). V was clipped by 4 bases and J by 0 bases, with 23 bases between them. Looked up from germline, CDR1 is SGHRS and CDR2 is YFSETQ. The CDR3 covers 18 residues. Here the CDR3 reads CASSPTPTSWESSYEQYF. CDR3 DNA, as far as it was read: TGCGCCAGCAGCCCTACCCCCACTAGTTGGGAAAGCTCCTACGAG.

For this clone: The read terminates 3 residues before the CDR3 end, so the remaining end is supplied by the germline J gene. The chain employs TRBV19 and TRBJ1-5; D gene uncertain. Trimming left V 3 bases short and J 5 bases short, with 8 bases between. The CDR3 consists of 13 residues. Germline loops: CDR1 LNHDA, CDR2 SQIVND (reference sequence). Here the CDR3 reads CASSILGDQPQHF. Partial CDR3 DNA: TGTGCCAGTAGTATTCTCGGGGATCAGCCC. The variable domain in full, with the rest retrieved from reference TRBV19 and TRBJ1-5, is DGGITQSPKYLFRKEGQNVTLSCEQNLNHDAMYWYRQDPGQGLRLIYYSQIVNDFQKGDIAEGYSVSREKKESFPLTVTSAQKNPTAFYLCASSILGDQPQHFGDGTRLSIL.

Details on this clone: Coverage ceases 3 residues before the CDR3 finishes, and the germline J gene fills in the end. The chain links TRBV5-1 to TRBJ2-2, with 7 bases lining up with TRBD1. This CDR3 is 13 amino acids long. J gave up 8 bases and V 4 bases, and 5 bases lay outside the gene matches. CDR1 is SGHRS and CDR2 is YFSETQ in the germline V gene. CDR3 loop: CASSPGGTGELFF. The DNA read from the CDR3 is TGCGCCAGCAGCCCAGGGGGAACAGGGGAG. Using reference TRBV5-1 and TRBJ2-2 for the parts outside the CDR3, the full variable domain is KAGVTQTPRYLIKTRGQQVTLSCSPISGHRSVSWYQQTPGQGLQFLFEYFSETQRNKGNFPGRFSGRQFSNSRSEMNVSTLELGDSALYLCASSPGGTGELFFGEGSRLTVL.

The CDR3 is CASSLTSSYNEQFF. The covered CDR3 bases are TGTGCCAGCAGCTTGACCAGCTCCTACAATGAG. V gene TRBV5-6 combines with J gene TRBJ2-1, with D unclear. The read gets to within 3 residues of the CDR3 end, and the germline J gene fills in the rest. This CDR3 comprises 14 residues. V lost 1 base and J lost 0, with 5 bases in between. CDR1 is SGHDT and CDR2 is YYEEEE in the germline V gene.

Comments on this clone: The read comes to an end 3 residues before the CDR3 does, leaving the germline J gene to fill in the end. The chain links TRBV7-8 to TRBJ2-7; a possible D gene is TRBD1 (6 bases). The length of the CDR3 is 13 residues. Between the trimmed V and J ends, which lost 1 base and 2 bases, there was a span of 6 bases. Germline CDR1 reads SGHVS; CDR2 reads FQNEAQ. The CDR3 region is CASSLDRAYEQYF. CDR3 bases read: TGTGCCAGCAGCTTAGACAGGGCCTACGAG.

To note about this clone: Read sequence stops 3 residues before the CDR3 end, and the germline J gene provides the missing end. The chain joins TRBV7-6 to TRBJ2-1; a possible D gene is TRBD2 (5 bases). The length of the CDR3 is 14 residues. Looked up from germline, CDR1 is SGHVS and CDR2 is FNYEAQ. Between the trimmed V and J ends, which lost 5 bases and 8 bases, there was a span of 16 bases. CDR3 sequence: CASSPVPAGDEQFF. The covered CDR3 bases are TGTGCCAGCAGCCCCGTGCCTGCCGGGGATGAG. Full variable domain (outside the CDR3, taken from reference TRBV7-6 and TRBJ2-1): GAGVSQSPRYKVTKRGQDVALRCDPISGHVSLYWYRQALGQGPEFLTYFNYEAQQDKSGLPNDRFSAERPEGSISTLTIQRTEQRDSAMYRCASSPVPAGDEQFFGPGTRLTVL.

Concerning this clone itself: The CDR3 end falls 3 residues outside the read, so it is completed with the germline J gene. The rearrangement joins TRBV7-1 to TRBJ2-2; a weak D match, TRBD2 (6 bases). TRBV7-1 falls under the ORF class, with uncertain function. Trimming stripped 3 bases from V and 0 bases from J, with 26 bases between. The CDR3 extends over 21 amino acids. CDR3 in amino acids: CASSSTGLVADPFANTGELFF. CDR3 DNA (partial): TGTGCCAGCAGCTCCACCGGGCTAGTAGCGGATCCGTTCGCGAACACCGGGGAG.

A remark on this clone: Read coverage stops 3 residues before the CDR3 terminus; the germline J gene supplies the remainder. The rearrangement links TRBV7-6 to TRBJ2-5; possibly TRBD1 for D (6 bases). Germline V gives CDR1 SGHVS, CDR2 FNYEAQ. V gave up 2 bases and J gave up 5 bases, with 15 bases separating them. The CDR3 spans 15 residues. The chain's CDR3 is CASSLNTGIVETQYF. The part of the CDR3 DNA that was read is TGTGCCAGCAGCTTAAATACAGGGATCGTGGAGACC.

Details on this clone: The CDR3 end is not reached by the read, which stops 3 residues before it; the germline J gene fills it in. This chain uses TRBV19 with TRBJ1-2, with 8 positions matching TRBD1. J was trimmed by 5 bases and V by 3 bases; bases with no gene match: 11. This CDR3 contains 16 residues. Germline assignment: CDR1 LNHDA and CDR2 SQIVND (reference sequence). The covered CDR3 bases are TGTGCCAGTAGTATCAGGTCCGAGACAGGGGCATATGGC. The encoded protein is CASSIRSETGAYG. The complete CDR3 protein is CASSIRSETGAYGYTF.

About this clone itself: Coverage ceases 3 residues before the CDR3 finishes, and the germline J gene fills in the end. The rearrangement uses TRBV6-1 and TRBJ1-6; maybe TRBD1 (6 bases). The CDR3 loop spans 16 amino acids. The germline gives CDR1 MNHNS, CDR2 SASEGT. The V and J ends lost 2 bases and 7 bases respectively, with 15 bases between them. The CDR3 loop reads CASSEYWGQKNSPLHF. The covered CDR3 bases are TGTGCCAGCAGTGAATACTGGGGGCAAAAAAATTCACCC.

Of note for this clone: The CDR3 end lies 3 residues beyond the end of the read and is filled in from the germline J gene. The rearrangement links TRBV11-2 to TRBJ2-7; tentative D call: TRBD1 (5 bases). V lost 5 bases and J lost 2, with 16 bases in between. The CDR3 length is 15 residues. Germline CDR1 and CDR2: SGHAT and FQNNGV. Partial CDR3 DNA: TGTGCCAGCAGCCCCCCAGGGTGGAGAGCCTACGAG. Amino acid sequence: CASSPPGWRAYE. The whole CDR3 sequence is CASSPPGWRAYEQYF.

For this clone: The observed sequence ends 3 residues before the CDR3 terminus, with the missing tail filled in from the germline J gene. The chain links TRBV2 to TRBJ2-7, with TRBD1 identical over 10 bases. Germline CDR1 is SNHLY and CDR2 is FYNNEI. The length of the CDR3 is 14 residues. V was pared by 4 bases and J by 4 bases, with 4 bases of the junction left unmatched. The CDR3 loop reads CASSADRGEYEQYF. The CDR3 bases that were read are TGTGCCAGCAGTGCGGACAGGGGGGAATACGAG.

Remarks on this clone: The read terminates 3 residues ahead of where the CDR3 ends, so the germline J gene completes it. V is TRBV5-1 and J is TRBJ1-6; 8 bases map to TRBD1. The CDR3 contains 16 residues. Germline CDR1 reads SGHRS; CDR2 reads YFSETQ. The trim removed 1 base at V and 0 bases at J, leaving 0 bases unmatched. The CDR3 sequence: CASSLTGGSYNSPLHF. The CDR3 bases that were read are TGCGCCAGCAGCTTGACAGGGGGCTCCTATAATTCACCC.

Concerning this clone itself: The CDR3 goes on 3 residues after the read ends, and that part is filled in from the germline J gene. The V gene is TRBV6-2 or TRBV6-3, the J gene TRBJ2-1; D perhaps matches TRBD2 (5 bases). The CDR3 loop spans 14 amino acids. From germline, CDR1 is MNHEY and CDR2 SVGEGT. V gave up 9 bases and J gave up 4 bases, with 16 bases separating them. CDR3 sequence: CASCRLAGYNEQFF. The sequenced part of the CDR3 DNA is TGTGCCAGTTGCAGGCTAGCCGGTTACAATGAG.

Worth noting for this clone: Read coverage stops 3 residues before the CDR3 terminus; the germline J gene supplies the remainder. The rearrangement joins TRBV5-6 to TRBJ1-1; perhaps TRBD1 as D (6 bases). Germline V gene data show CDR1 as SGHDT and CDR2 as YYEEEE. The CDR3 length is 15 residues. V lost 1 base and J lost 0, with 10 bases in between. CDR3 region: CASSLWGHLNTEAFF. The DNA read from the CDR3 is TGTGCCAGCAGCTTGTGGGGACACTTGAACACTGAA.

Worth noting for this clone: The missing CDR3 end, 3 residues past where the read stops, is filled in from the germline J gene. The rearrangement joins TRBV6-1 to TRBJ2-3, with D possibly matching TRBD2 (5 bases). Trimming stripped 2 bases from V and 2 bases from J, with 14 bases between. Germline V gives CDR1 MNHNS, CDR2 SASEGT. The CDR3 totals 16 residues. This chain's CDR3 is CASSELASINTDTQYF. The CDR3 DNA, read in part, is TGTGCCAGCAGTGAATTGGCTAGCATAAACACAGATACG.

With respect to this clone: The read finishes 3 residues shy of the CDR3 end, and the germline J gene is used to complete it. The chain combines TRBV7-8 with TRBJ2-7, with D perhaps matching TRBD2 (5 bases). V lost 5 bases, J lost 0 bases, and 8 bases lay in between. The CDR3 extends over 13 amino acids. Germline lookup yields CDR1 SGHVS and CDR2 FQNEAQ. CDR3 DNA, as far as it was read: TGTGCCAGCAGCCCGGGGATCTCCTACGAG. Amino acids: CASSPGISYE. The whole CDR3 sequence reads CASSPGISYEQYF.

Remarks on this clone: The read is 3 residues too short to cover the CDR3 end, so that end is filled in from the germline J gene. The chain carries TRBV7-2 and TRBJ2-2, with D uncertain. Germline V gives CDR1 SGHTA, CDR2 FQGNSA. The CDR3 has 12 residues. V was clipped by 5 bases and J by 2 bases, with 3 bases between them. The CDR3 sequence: CASSLNTGELFF. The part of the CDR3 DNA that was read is TGTGCCAGCAGCCTTAACACCGGGGAG.

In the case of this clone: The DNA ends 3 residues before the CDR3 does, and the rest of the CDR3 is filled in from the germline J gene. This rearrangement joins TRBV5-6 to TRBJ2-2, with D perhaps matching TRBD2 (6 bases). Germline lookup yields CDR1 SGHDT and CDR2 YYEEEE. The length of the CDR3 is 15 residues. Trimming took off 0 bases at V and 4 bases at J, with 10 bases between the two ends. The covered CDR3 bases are TGTGCCAGCAGCTTGGTGGGGGGAATCACCGGGGAG. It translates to CASSLVGGITGE. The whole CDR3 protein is CASSLVGGITGELFF. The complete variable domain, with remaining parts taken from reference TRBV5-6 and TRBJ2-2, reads DAGVTQSPTHLIKTRGQQVTLRCSPKSGHDTVSWYQQALGQGPQFIFQYYEEEERQRGNFPDRFSGHQFPNYSSELNVNALLLGDSALYLCASSLVGGITGELFFGEGSRLTVL.

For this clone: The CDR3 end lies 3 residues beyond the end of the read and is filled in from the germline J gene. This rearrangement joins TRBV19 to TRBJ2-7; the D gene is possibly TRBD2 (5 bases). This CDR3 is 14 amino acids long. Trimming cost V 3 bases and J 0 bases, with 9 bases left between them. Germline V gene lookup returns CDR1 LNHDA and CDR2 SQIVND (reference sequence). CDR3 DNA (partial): TGTGCCAGTAGTATGAGCGGTAGCTCCTACGAG. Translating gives CASSMSGSSYE. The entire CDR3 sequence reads CASSMSGSSYEQYF.

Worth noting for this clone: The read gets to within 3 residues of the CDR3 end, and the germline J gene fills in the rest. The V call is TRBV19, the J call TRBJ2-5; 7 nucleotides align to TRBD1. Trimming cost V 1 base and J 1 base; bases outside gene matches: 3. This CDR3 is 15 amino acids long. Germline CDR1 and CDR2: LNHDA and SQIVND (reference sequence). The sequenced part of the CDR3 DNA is TGTGCCAGTAGTATAGTAGGGGACAGCCAAGAGACC. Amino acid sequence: CASSIVGDSQET. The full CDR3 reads CASSIVGDSQETQYF.